The 21 T cell receptor beta chains below were found in one sample sequenced in a study of cytomegalovirus exposure and HLA in healthy donors. Researchers ran the PCR with 60 Vbeta and 13 Jbeta primers. Profiled with immunoSEQ multiplex PCR; TCRdb holds only in-frame clones, not every one. The sample lists approximately 110,000 clones, around 77% occurring once. The sample consisted of PBMCs. The receptors here all came from a woman aged 25 to 45 in good health and CMV-seropositive.

The chain is built from TRBV7-6 and TRBJ1-1; D possibly corresponds to TRBD1 (6 bases). The germline V gene encodes CDR1 SGHVS and CDR2 FNYEAQ. This CDR3 is built from 14 residues. V was cut by 1 base and J by 1 base, with 7 bases left in between. In DNA, the CDR3 is TGTGCCAGCAGCTTAGAGGACAGGAACACTGAAGCTTTCTTT. Its translation: CASSLEDRNTEAFF.

As concerns this clone: Other nucleotide sequences from this sample produce the same CDR3. The chain couples TRBV7-9 to TRBJ1-2; TRBD1 agrees at 8 bases. V lost 6 bases to trimming and J lost 4 bases; unmatched junction nucleotides: 4. CDR1 and CDR2 from the germline V gene are SEHNR and FQNEAQ (reference sequence). This CDR3 has 13 residues. DNA of the CDR3: TGTGCCAGCAGTCAAGGACAGGGCTATGGCTACACCTTC. Its protein product is CASSQGQGYGYTF.

The rearrangement uses TRBV5-1 and TRBJ2-7, with 9 bases lining up with TRBD1. V lost 4 bases to trimming and J lost 1 base; unmatched junction nucleotides: 3. The V gene's germline CDR1 is SGHRS and CDR2 YFSETQ. This CDR3 spans 14 amino acids. CDR3: CASSRTGESYEQYF. The CDR3 DNA follows: TGCGCCAGCAGCAGGACAGGGGAATCCTACGAGCAGTACTTC.

This clone was counted only a few times. The chain recombines TRBV7-2 with TRBJ1-6; D is undetermined. Germline V gene data show CDR1 as SGHTA and CDR2 as FQGNSA. Trimming cost V 1 base and J 5 bases, with 15 bases left between them. The CDR3 is 17 residues long. The CDR3 DNA is TGTGCCAGCAGCTTAGATTTGTCCCTTATTAATAATTCACCCCTCCACTTT. It is translated as CASSLDLSLINNSPLHF. Using reference TRBV7-2 and TRBJ1-6 for the parts outside the CDR3, the full variable domain is GAGVSQSPSNKVTEKGKDVELRCDPISGHTALYWYRQSLGQGLEFLIYFQGNSAPDKSGLPSDRFSAERTGGSVSTLTIQRTQQEDSAVYLCASSLDLSLINNSPLHFGNGTRLTVT.

In the case of this clone: Other DNA sequences of this sample code for an identical CDR3. The V gene is TRBV28, the J gene TRBJ1-2; 9 bases match TRBD1. The CDR3 consists of 14 residues. Trimming removed 6 bases from V and 4 bases from J; junction bases left unmatched: 6. Germline assignment: CDR1 MDHEN and CDR2 SYDVKM. DNA of the CDR3: TGTGCCAGCAGCTTAAGGGGACAGGGCTATGGCTACACCTTC. Amino acids: CASSLRGQGYGYTF.

This chain connects TRBV27 to TRBJ1-1, with TRBD1 matching 7 bases. Trimming removed 5 bases from V and 1 base from J; junction bases left unmatched: 10. This CDR3 spans 16 amino acids. Germline CDR1 is MNHEY and CDR2 is SMNVEV (reference sequence). The CDR3 DNA sequence: TGTGCCAGCAGTCCAATATTTGGGACAGCGAACACTGAAGCTTTCTTT. It is translated as CASSPIFGTANTEAFF.

This chain joins TRBV5-4 and TRBJ2-5, with 9 bases aligning to TRBD2. With 3 bases clipped from V and 2 bases from J, the junction kept 8 bases outside the gene matches. CDR1 and CDR2 from the germline V gene are SGHNT and YYREEE (reference sequence). CDR3 length equals 16 residues. CDR3 nucleotides: TGTGCCAGCAGCTCACCCTTGGCGGGAGGGCAAGAGACCCAGTACTTC. The encoded protein is CASSSPLAGGQETQYF.

The chain has TRBV27 and TRBJ2-1, with D perhaps TRBD2 (6 bases). Germline CDR1 is MNHEY and CDR2 is SMNVEV (reference sequence). The CDR3 is made up of 15 amino acids. Trimming pared 5 bases from V and 5 bases from J, leaving 16 bases between. CDR3 protein: CASSLFAGRDNEQFF. The CDR3 DNA is TGTGCCAGCAGTCTCTTTGCGGGAAGGGACAATGAGCAGTTCTTC.

This rearrangement joins TRBV11-2 to TRBJ1-1, with D perhaps matching TRBD1 (6 bases). The length of the CDR3 is 13 residues. Germline V lookup: CDR1 SGHAT, CDR2 FQNNGV. V was cut by 3 bases and J by 5 bases, with 10 bases left in between. DNA for the CDR3: TGTGCCAGCAGCTTCTCTAGGGGGACTGAAGCTTTCTTT. It specifies CASSFSRGTEAFF.

The V and J genes are TRBV11-2 and TRBJ2-6; D unclear. CDR1 and CDR2 from the germline V gene are SGHAT and FQNNGV. Trimming shortened V by 4 bases and J by 0 bases, and 10 bases separated the two germline ends. The CDR3 is 16 residues long. The CDR3 region is CASSSTGASGANVLTF. CDR3 sequence (DNA): TGTGCCAGCAGCTCTACCGGAGCCTCTGGGGCCAACGTCCTGACTTTC.

The J gene is TRBJ2-7, the V gene TRBV15, with 8 bases aligning to TRBD1. The V segment lost 1 base and the J segment 6 bases; nucleotides outside the gene matches: 8. The CDR3 consists of 15 residues. The germline V gene has CDR1 LNHNV and CDR2 YYDKDF (reference sequence). In DNA form, the CDR3 reads TGTGCCACCAGCAGAGCAGGACAGGGAAAGCGCGAGCAGTACTTC. Its protein is CATSRAGQGKREQYF.

The chain combines TRBV5-8 with TRBJ1-1; D is unresolved. V gave up 0 bases and J gave up 4 bases, with 7 bases separating them. This CDR3 comprises 13 residues. Looked up from germline, CDR1 is SGHTS and CDR2 is YDEGEE. The DNA for the CDR3 is TGTGCCAGCAGCTTGGGGTTGCGCACTGAAGCTTTCTTT. Protein: CASSLGLRTEAFF.

CDR3 amino acids: CASSRLLDTQYF. The DNA for the CDR3 is TGCGCCAGCAGCCGGCTGCTAGATACGCAGTATTTT. V usage is TRBV4-1 and J usage is TRBJ2-3; D uncertain. CDR3 length: 12 residues. V was cut by 4 bases and J by 5 bases, with 7 bases left in between. Germline CDR1 reads MGHRA; CDR2 reads YSYEKL.

This clone appeared a single time. The rearrangement links TRBV10-1 to TRBJ2-7, with a weak D call TRBD1 (6 bases). Trimming removed 4 bases at V and 2 bases at J, with 15 bases between. The CDR3 has 15 amino acids. CDR1 WNHNN and CDR2 SYGVQD come from the germline V gene (reference sequence). DNA of the CDR3: TGCGCCAGCAGTGGGGCTCAGGGGTCTCCCTACGAGCAGTACTTC. This translates into CASSGAQGSPYEQYF.

The chain links TRBV7-9 to TRBJ1-2; the match to TRBD1 covers 11 bases. CDR3 size: 14 residues. After removal of 5 bases from V and 7 bases from J, the junction contained 6 bases not matched to a gene. The germline V gene has CDR1 SEHNR and CDR2 FQNEAQ (reference sequence). CDR3 amino acids: CASSIGQGASGYTF. Written as DNA, the CDR3 is TGTGCCAGCAGCATAGGACAGGGGGCTAGTGGCTACACCTTC.

V gene TRBV11-2 combines with J gene TRBJ2-3; 15 nucleotides align to TRBD2. Looked up from germline, CDR1 is SGHAT and CDR2 is FQNNGV. This CDR3 is 15 amino acids long. V was pared by 5 bases and J by 6 bases, with 3 bases of the junction left unmatched. The CDR3 nucleotides read TGTGCCAGCAGCCCCGGACTAGCGGGGGGGGATACGCAGTATTTT. Protein sequence: CASSPGLAGGDTQYF.

This rearrangement joins TRBV5-1 to TRBJ1-6; tentative D call: TRBD1 (6 bases). The ends were cut back, 1 base at V and 6 bases at J, with 11 bases in the middle. Germline assignment: CDR1 SGHRS and CDR2 YFSETQ. CDR3 length: 15 amino acids. CDR3 nucleotides: TGCGCCAGCAGCTTGCACGACAGGCGTAATTCACCCCTCCACTTT. It translates to CASSLHDRRNSPLHF.

The rearrangement uses TRBV29-1 and TRBJ1-1; a possible D gene is TRBD1 (6 bases). Germline CDR1 and CDR2: SQVTM and ANQGSEA. V lost 6 bases and J lost 4, with 18 bases in between. The CDR3 consists of 14 residues. The CDR3 spells CSVDSKTGSTEAFF. CDR3 in DNA: TGCAGCGTCGACTCAAAAACAGGGAGCACTGAAGCTTTCTTT. The full variable domain, with the rest looked up from reference TRBV29-1 and TRBJ1-1, is SAVISQKPSRDICQRGTSLTIQCQVDSQVTMMFWYRQQPGQSLTLIATANQGSEATYESGFVIDKFPISRPNLTFSTLTVSNMSPEDSSIYLCSVDSKTGSTEAFFGQGTRLTVV.

This rearrangement joins TRBV30 to TRBJ2-5; D gene ambiguous. The CDR3 is made up of 11 amino acids. V gave up 4 bases and J gave up 4 bases, with 7 bases separating them. The V gene's germline CDR1 is GTSNPN and CDR2 SVGIG (reference sequence). The CDR3 bases are TGTGCCTGGACACCAGGAGAGACCCAGTACTTC. As protein: CAWTPGETQYF.

This clone was seen only a few times. The chain joins TRBV5-1 to TRBJ2-2; D may be TRBD2 (6 bases). Germline-derived CDR1 and CDR2 are SGHRS and YFSETQ. CDR3 length: 14 amino acids. With 2 bases removed from V and 10 bases from J, the gap between germline ends came to 15 bases. The DNA for the CDR3 is TGCGCCAGCAGCTTTGTCGCGGGGTCCGAGGAGCTGTTTTTT. This gives the protein CASSFVAGSEELFF.

The chain has TRBV25-1 and TRBJ1-4, with D maybe TRBD1 (5 bases). CDR1 is MGHDK, CDR2 SYGVNS, per germline. The CDR3 runs 14 residues. V was cut by 1 base and J by 8 bases, with 11 bases left in between. The CDR3 DNA sequence: TGTGCCAGCAGTGAATTCGGGGGGAAGGAAAAACTGTTTTTT. Its protein is CASSEFGGKEKLFF.